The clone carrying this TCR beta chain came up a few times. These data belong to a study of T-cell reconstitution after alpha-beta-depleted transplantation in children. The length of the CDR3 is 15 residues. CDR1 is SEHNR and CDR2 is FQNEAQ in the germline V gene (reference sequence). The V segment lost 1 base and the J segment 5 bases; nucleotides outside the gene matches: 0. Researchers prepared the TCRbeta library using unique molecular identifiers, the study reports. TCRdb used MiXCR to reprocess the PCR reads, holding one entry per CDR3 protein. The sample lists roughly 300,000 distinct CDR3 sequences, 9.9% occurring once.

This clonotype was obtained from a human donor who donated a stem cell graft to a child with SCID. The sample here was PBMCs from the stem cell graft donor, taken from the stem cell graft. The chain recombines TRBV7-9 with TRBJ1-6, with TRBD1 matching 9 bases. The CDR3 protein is CASSLDRGHNSPLHF. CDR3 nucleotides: TGTGCCAGCAGCTTAGACAGGGGGCATAATTCACCCCTCCACTTT. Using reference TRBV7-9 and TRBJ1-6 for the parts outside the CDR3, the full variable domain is DTGVSQNPRHKITKRGQNVTFRCDPISEHNRLYWYRQTLGQGPEFLTYFQNEAQLEKSRLLSDRFSAERPKGSFSTLEIQRTEQGDSAMYLCASSLDRGHNSPLHFGNGTRLTVT.